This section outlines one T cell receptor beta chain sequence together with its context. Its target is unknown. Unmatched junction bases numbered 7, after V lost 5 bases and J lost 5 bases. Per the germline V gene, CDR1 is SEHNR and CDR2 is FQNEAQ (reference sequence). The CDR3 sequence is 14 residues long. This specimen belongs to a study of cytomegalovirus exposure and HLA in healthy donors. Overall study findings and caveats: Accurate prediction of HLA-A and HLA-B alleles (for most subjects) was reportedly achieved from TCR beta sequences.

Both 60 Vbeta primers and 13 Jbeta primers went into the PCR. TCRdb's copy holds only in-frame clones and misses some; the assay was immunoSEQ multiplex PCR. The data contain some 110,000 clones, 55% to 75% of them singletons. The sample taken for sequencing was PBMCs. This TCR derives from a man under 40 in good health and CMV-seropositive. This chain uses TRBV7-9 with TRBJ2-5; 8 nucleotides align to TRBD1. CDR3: CASSIPGQEETQYF. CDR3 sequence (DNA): TGTGCCAGCAGCATCCCGGGACAGGAGGAGACCCAGTACTTC.